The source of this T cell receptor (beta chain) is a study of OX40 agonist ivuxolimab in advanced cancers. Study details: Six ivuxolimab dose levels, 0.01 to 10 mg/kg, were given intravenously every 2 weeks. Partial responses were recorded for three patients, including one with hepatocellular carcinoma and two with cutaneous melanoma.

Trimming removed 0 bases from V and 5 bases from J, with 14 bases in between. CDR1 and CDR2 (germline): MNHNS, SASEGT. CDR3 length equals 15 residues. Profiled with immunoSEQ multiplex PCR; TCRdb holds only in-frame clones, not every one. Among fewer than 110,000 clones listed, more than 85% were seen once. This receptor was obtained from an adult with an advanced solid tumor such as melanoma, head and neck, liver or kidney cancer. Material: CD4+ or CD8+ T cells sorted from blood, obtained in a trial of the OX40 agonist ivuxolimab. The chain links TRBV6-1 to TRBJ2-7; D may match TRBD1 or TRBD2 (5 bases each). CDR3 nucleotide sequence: TGTGCCAGCAGTGAAGCTGGGGCGGGTCGGAACGAGCAGTACTTC. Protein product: CASSEAGAGRNEQYF.